The clone carrying this TCR beta chain was recorded once. These data belong to a study of technical replicates of blood from several donors. J lost 4 bases, V lost 6 bases, and 8 bases had no gene match. The CDR3 runs to 14 residues. In germline, CDR1 is SQVTM, CDR2 ANQGSEA. This table comes from immunoSEQ multiplex PCR, and its TCRdb copy is limited to in-frame clones, with some not included. The table lists about 12,000 clones, 85% to 95% of them singletons. The sequence was collected from a human donor in good health. The V gene is TRBV29-1, the J gene TRBJ2-1; 8 nucleotides line up with TRBD2. The sample comprised PBMCs. The CDR3 here is CSVSAGVGYNEQFF. The CDR3 DNA reads as TGCAGCGTGTCAGCGGGAGTGGGTTACAATGAGCAGTTCTTC.